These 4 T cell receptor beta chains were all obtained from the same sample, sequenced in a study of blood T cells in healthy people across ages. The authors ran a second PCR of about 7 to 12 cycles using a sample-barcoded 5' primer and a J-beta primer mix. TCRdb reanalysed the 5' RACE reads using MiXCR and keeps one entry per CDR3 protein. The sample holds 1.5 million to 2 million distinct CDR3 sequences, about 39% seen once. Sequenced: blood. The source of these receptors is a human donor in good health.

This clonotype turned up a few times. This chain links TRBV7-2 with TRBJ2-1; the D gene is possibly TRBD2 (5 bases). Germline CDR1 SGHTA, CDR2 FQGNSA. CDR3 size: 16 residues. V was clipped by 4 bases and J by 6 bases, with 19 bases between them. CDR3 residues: CASSYRVALAGNEQFF. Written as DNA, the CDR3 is TGTGCCAGCAGCTATAGGGTGGCCCTAGCTGGCAATGAGCAGTTCTTC.

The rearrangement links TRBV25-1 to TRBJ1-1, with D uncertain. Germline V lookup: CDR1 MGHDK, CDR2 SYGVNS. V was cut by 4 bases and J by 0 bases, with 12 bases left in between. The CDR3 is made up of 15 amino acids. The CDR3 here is CASSVGGVMNTEAFF. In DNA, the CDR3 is TGTGCCAGCAGTGTGGGTGGGGTCATGAACACTGAAGCTTTCTTT.

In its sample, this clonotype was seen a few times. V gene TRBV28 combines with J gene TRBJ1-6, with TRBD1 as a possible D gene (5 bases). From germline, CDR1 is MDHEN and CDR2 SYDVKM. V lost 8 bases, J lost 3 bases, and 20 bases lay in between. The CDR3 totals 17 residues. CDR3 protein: CASQGKWWVVYNSPLHF. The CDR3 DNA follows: TGTGCCAGCCAGGGTAAATGGTGGGTGGTCTATAATTCACCCCTCCACTTT.

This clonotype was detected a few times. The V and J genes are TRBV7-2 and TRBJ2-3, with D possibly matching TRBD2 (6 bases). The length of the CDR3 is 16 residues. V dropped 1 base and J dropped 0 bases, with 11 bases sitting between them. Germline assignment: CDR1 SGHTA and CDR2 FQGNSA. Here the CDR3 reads CASSLDGGESTDTQYF. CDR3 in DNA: TGTGCCAGCAGCTTAGATGGCGGGGAAAGCACAGATACGCAGTATTTT.